A selection of T cell receptor beta chains follows, all from one sample in a study of CD8 T cells in ankylosing spondylitis. TCRdb used MiXCR to reprocess the 5' RACE reads, holding one entry per CDR3 protein. This sample carries 700,000 to 1,000,000 distinct CDR3 sequences, 10% to 15% of them seen once, and the ten largest clones take approximately 0.51%. Sequencing was performed on blood, either unsorted or a sorted T cell fraction (not recorded which). The source of these receptors is a male donor with ankylosing spondylitis. The CDR3 runs from the conserved cysteine through the conserved F or W. D genes are given only for firm matches. Where a row states a size, it is once, few, many or the class of an expanded clone; other rows omit it.

V gene	clone size	D gene	J gene	CDR3 length	CDR3 DNA	CDR3 protein
TRBV30	many	NA	TRBJ2-6	13	TGTGCCTGGAGTAGTTCTGGGGCCAACGTCCTGACTTTC	CAWSSSGANVLTF
TRBV4-2	NA	TRBD1	TRBJ2-1	15	TGTGCCAGCAGCCAAGGACAGGGGCTGGGGAATGAGCAGTTCTTC	CASSQGQGLGNEQFF
TRBV6-4	NA	TRBD1	TRBJ2-1	15	TGTGCCAGCAGTGACCAGGACAGGAGTTACAATGAGCAGTTCTTC	CASSDQDRSYNEQFF
TRBV15	NA	NA	TRBJ1-6	14	TGTGCCACCAGCAGAGGAGAATTGGGGTCACCCCTCCACTTT	CATSRGELGSPLHF
TRBV20-1	NA	NA	TRBJ2-7	14	TGCAGTGCTAGAGATCCCTTGGGGGACGTCCCGGGGAACTTC	CSARDPLGDVPGNF
TRBV7-3	NA	NA	TRBJ1-2	18	TGTGCCAGCAGCTTAACCGCCTCAATCGGCGACCTCCCAGGGGGCTACACCTTC	CASSLTASIGDLPGGYTF
TRBV20-1	few	TRBD2	TRBJ2-3	17	TGCAGTGCTATATCCGCGCTAGCGGGGGGGCGAACAGATACGCAGTATTTT	CSAISALAGGRTDTQYF
TRBV4-2	NA	TRBD2	TRBJ2-1	16	TGTGCCAGCAGCCAAGTCGGGACTAGCGTCTACAATGAGCAGTTCTTC	CASSQVGTSVYNEQFF
TRBV7-2	many	TRBD2	TRBJ2-1	15	TGTGCCAGCAGCTTAGCAGCGGGGGGCCCTGATGAGCAGTTCTTC	CASSLAAGGPDEQFF
TRBV5-5	few	TRBD2	TRBJ2-1	13	TGTGCCAGCAGCTTTCAAGCGGGAGTGGAGCAGTTCTTC	CASSFQAGVEQFF
TRBV12-3/TRBV12-4	many	NA	TRBJ2-5	12	TGTGCCAGCTCAAGTGGGAGAGAGACCCAGTACTTC	CASSSGRETQYF
TRBV3-1	few	TRBD1	TRBJ2-2	16	TGTGCCAGCAGCCGCGACAGGGGGATCACCGGGGGGGAGCTGTTTTTT	CASSRDRGITGGELFF
TRBV7-3	NA	TRBD1	TRBJ2-3	14	TGTGCCAGCAGCTTTACGACAGGGCCAGATACGCAGTATTTT	CASSFTTGPDTQYF
TRBV18	many	TRBD2	TRBJ2-1	15	TGTGCCAGCTCACCCGGACTAGCGGGAACGAATGAGCAGTTCTTC	CASSPGLAGTNEQFF
TRBV4-3	NA	NA	TRBJ1-6	15	TGCGCCAGCAGCGTATACAGGGACGCCAATTCACCCCTCCACTTT	CASSVYRDANSPLHF
TRBV7-2	NA	NA	TRBJ2-5	14	TGTGCCAGCAGCTCGGCAGGGTGGGGAGAGACCCAGTACTTC	CASSSAGWGETQYF
TRBV28	few	NA	TRBJ1-3	15	TGTGCCAGCAGGACCGGGACAAACTCTGGAAACACCATATATTTT	CASRTGTNSGNTIYF
TRBV11-2	many	TRBD2	TRBJ2-5	17	TGTGCCAGCAGCACCTTAGGTAGCGGGGGGACACAAGAGACCCAGTACTTC	CASSTLGSGGTQETQYF
TRBV12-3/TRBV12-4	many	NA	TRBJ1-4	14	TGTGCCAGCAGACGACAGACCTCTAATGAAAAACTGTTTTTT	CASRRQTSNEKLFF
TRBV10-3	NA	NA	TRBJ2-1	12	TGTGCCATCAGTCCCTCTGAGGATGAGCAGTTCTTC	CAISPSEDEQFF
TRBV29-1	few	NA	TRBJ2-1	15	TGCAGCGTTGAAAGGGGAAGAGATGCCTACAATGAGCAGTTCTTC	CSVERGRDAYNEQFF
TRBV28	many	NA	TRBJ2-5	14	TGTGCCAGCAGTTTAAGCCGGGCGCAAGAGACCCAGTACTTC	CASSLSRAQETQYF
TRBV12-3/TRBV12-4	many	NA	TRBJ1-6	16	TGTGCCAGCAGTTTAGCGTCCGAAGGCTGGAGTTCACCCCTCCACTTT	CASSLASEGWSSPLHF
TRBV7-2	many	NA	TRBJ2-3	14	TGTGCCAGCAGCTCCCAGACTAGCACAGATACGCAGTATTTT	CASSSQTSTDTQYF